Reported below is one T cell receptor beta chain. The data were obtained in a study of blood T cell repertoires in COVID-19. Germline V gives CDR1 MDHEN, CDR2 SYDVKM. The CDR3 length is 16 residues. V lost 5 bases and J lost 4; bases outside the gene matches: 13. TCRdb's table, derived via immunoSEQ multiplex PCR, lists solely in-frame clones and lacks some. Altogether more than 200,000 clones are present, 65% to 85% being singletons, with the ten largest covering about 4%. This clonotype was obtained from a man aged 25-40 years with acute COVID-19. The sequencing sample was made of PBMCs or T cells enriched from blood (not recorded which). V gene TRBV28 combines with J gene TRBJ1-2, with 7 bases that match TRBD1. CDR3 sequence: CASSNQQGSVLYGYTF. CDR3 coding DNA: TGTGCCAGCAGTAACCAACAGGGGTCGGTACTCTATGGCTACACCTTC.